A selection of T cell receptor beta chains follows, all from one sample in a study of cytotoxic CD8 clonotypes in ibrutinib-treated CLL. TCRdb keeps only in-frame clones here, not all; method: immunoSEQ multiplex PCR. The sample has roughly 180,000 clones, about 80% seen once. Sequenced here: PBMCs, sampled after 24 months of ibrutinib treatment. Every receptor here comes from a human donor with chronic lymphocytic leukemia. The CDR3 runs from the conserved cysteine through the conserved F or W. Fields, in order: CDR3 protein, CDR3 DNA, clone size, D gene, J gene, V gene. A D gene is named only where the DNA matches it firmly. Size is omitted from some rows. Given values are once, few, many or a class for expanded clones.

CDR3 protein: CATSRDHGGTDTQYF
CDR3 DNA: TGTGCCACCAGCAGAGATCATGGGGGAACAGATACGCAGTATTTT
clone size: NA
D gene: NA
J gene: TRBJ2-3
V gene: TRBV15

CDR3 protein: CASDGKSSYNEQFF
CDR3 DNA: TGTGCCAGTGACGGGAAGAGCTCCTACAATGAGCAGTTCTTC
clone size: NA
D gene: NA
J gene: TRBJ2-1
V gene: TRBV19

CDR3 protein: CASSSALLQGVGPQHF
CDR3 DNA: TGTGCCAGCAGCTCAGCATTATTACAGGGGGTCGGGCCCCAGCATTTT
clone size: NA
D gene: TRBD1
J gene: TRBJ1-5
V gene: TRBV7-9

CDR3 protein: CASSPYSSGNTIYF
CDR3 DNA: TGTGCCAGCAGCCCTTATAGCTCTGGAAACACCATATATTTT
clone size: NA
D gene: NA
J gene: TRBJ1-3
V gene: TRBV7-2

CDR3 protein: CASSPPAGVETQYF
CDR3 DNA: TGTGCCAGCTCACCACCTGCGGGAGTAGAGACCCAGTACTTC
clone size: NA
D gene: TRBD2
J gene: TRBJ2-5
V gene: TRBV18

CDR3 protein: CASSLTGTTIAGAFF
CDR3 DNA: TGTGCCAGCAGCTTAACGGGGACCACAATTGCAGGTGCTTTCTTT
clone size: NA
D gene: NA
J gene: TRBJ1-1
V gene: TRBV7-3

CDR3 protein: CASSEDRAAGYTF
CDR3 DNA: TGTGCCAGCAGTGAAGACCGGGCCGCTGGCTACACCTTC
clone size: NA
D gene: NA
J gene: TRBJ1-2
V gene: TRBV2

CDR3 protein: CASSFAGTGSNEQFF
CDR3 DNA: TGTGCTAGCAGCTTCGCCGGGACAGGGAGCAATGAGCAGTTCTTC
clone size: NA
D gene: TRBD1
J gene: TRBJ2-1
V gene: TRBV7-7

CDR3 protein: CASSLAGRSYEQYF
CDR3 DNA: TGCGCCAGCAGCTTGGCAGGTAGGAGCTACGAGCAGTACTTC
clone size: NA
D gene: NA
J gene: TRBJ2-7
V gene: TRBV5-1

CDR3 protein: CASSVDGAYNEQFF
CDR3 DNA: TGTGCCAGCAGCGTAGACGGGGCTTACAATGAGCAGTTCTTC
clone size: NA
D gene: NA
J gene: TRBJ2-1
V gene: TRBV9

CDR3 protein: CASSLAGVEKLFF
CDR3 DNA: TGCGCCAGCAGCCTCGCAGGGGTTGAAAAACTGTTTTTT
clone size: NA
D gene: NA
J gene: TRBJ1-4
V gene: TRBV5-1

CDR3 protein: CAWTGTAVWNSPLHF
CDR3 DNA: TGTGCCTGGACCGGGACAGCCGTCTGGAATTCACCCCTCCACTTT
clone size: once
D gene: TRBD1
J gene: TRBJ1-6
V gene: TRBV30

CDR3 protein: CASSFGDRETQYF
CDR3 DNA: TGCGCCAGCAGCTTTGGGGATCGAGAGACCCAGTACTTC
clone size: NA
D gene: NA
J gene: TRBJ2-5
V gene: TRBV5-1

CDR3 protein: CASSQSGGGPHEQFF
CDR3 DNA: TGTGCCAGCAGCCAATCAGGCGGGGGGCCCCATGAGCAGTTCTTC
clone size: NA
D gene: TRBD2
J gene: TRBJ2-1
V gene: TRBV16

CDR3 protein: CSVERRTEAFF
CDR3 DNA: TGCAGCGTTGAGAGAAGAACTGAAGCTTTCTTT
clone size: few
D gene: NA
J gene: TRBJ1-1
V gene: TRBV29-1

CDR3 protein: CASSRGATTEAFF
CDR3 DNA: TGTGCCAGCAGCAGGGGCGCGACCACTGAAGCTTTCTTT
clone size: NA
D gene: NA
J gene: TRBJ1-1
V gene: TRBV7-8

CDR3 protein: CASSKTSGNYEQYF
CDR3 DNA: TGTGCCAGCAGCAAGACTAGCGGGAATTACGAGCAGTACTTC
clone size: NA
D gene: TRBD2
J gene: TRBJ2-7
V gene: TRBV9

CDR3 protein: CASSLASGGTPYEQYF
CDR3 DNA: TGCGCCAGCAGCTTGGCGAGCGGGGGGACCCCCTACGAGCAGTACTTC
clone size: NA
D gene: TRBD2
J gene: TRBJ2-7
V gene: TRBV5-1

CDR3 protein: CASSRTGVADTQYF
CDR3 DNA: TGTGCCAGCAGTCGGACAGGGGTGGCAGATACGCAGTATTTT
clone size: NA
D gene: TRBD1
J gene: TRBJ2-3
V gene: TRBV2

CDR3 protein: CASSETGGLYEQYF
CDR3 DNA: TGTGCCAGCAGTGAGACAGGGGGCCTCTACGAGCAGTACTTC
clone size: NA
D gene: TRBD1
J gene: TRBJ2-7
V gene: TRBV6-5

CDR3 protein: CASRTGTSGRYEQYF
CDR3 DNA: TGTGCCAGCAGAACCGGGACTAGCGGGAGGTACGAGCAGTACTTC
clone size: NA
D gene: TRBD2
J gene: TRBJ2-7
V gene: TRBV6-5

CDR3 protein: CASSLERAPGEKLFF
CDR3 DNA: TGCGCCAGCAGCCTAGAGCGGGCACCGGGTGAAAAACTGTTTTTT
clone size: NA
D gene: NA
J gene: TRBJ1-4
V gene: TRBV5-1

CDR3 protein: CASSLWGDILSGNTIYF
CDR3 DNA: TGTGCCAGCAGTTTATGGGGGGACATCCTCTCTGGAAACACCATATATTTT
clone size: once
D gene: NA
J gene: TRBJ1-3
V gene: TRBV28

CDR3 protein: CASSPDRGVNTEAFF
CDR3 DNA: TGTGCCAGCAGCCCAGACCGCGGGGTGAACACTGAAGCTTTCTTT
clone size: NA
D gene: NA
J gene: TRBJ1-1
V gene: TRBV7-2

CDR3 protein: CASSLLGTSGDEQYF
CDR3 DNA: TGTGCCAGCAGCTTACTCGGGACTAGCGGCGACGAGCAGTACTTC
clone size: NA
D gene: TRBD2
J gene: TRBJ2-7
V gene: TRBV11-1

CDR3 protein: CASSRGYSGNTIYF
CDR3 DNA: TGTGCCAGCAGCAGGGGATACTCTGGAAACACCATATATTTT
clone size: NA
D gene: NA
J gene: TRBJ1-3
V gene: TRBV11-3

CDR3 protein: CASSNTKGNTIYF
CDR3 DNA: TGTGCCAGCAGCAACACAAAAGGAAACACCATATATTTT
clone size: NA
D gene: NA
J gene: TRBJ1-3
V gene: TRBV7-3

CDR3 protein: CASSELSGYTDTQYF
CDR3 DNA: TGTGCCAGCAGTGAGCTAAGCGGATACACAGATACGCAGTATTTT
clone size: NA
D gene: NA
J gene: TRBJ2-3
V gene: TRBV2

CDR3 protein: CASSQDKGLAGGPYNEQFF
CDR3 DNA: TGTGCCAGCAGCCAAGATAAAGGACTAGCGGGGGGGCCTTACAATGAGCAGTTCTTC
clone size: NA
D gene: TRBD2
J gene: TRBJ2-1
V gene: TRBV14

CDR3 protein: CASSLAGMNTEAFF
CDR3 DNA: TGTGCCAGCAGCTTGGCAGGTATGAACACTGAAGCTTTCTTT
clone size: NA
D gene: NA
J gene: TRBJ1-1
V gene: TRBV7-3

CDR3 protein: CASSWNRGSYEQYF
CDR3 DNA: TGTGCCAGCAGTTGGAACAGGGGCTCCTACGAGCAGTACTTC
clone size: NA
D gene: TRBD1
J gene: TRBJ2-7
V gene: TRBV6-5

CDR3 protein: CASSTWSPYEQYF
CDR3 DNA: TGTGCCAGCAGTACGTGGTCCCCCTACGAGCAGTACTTC
clone size: few
D gene: NA
J gene: TRBJ2-7
V gene: TRBV6-5

CDR3 protein: CASSHLTGIQPQHF
CDR3 DNA: TGTGCCAGCAGCCATTTGACAGGAATCCAGCCCCAGCATTTT
clone size: NA
D gene: NA
J gene: TRBJ1-5
V gene: TRBV7-8

CDR3 protein: CASSFRGGKGNEQFF
CDR3 DNA: TGTGCCAGCAGCTTTAGAGGGGGCAAAGGCAATGAGCAGTTCTTC
clone size: NA
D gene: TRBD1
J gene: TRBJ2-1
V gene: TRBV7-2

CDR3 protein: CASSARMNTEAFF
CDR3 DNA: TGTGCCAGCAGCGCCCGGATGAACACTGAAGCTTTCTTT
clone size: once
D gene: NA
J gene: TRBJ1-1
V gene: TRBV7-3

CDR3 protein: CASSQGPASGINNEQFF
CDR3 DNA: TGCGCCAGCAGCCAAGGCCCCGCTAGCGGGATTAACAATGAGCAGTTCTTC
clone size: NA
D gene: TRBD2
J gene: TRBJ2-1
V gene: TRBV4-1

CDR3 protein: CASSHSYRATNEKLFF
CDR3 DNA: TGTGCCAGCAGCCACTCATACAGAGCAACTAATGAAAAACTGTTTTTT
clone size: NA
D gene: NA
J gene: TRBJ1-4
V gene: TRBV4-2

CDR3 protein: CASSFREGATEAFF
CDR3 DNA: TGCGCCAGCAGCTTCCGGGAGGGGGCGACTGAAGCTTTCTTT
clone size: NA
D gene: TRBD1
J gene: TRBJ1-1
V gene: TRBV5-1

CDR3 protein: CASSQVRILAAYGYTF
CDR3 DNA: TGCGCCAGCAGCCAAGTACGGATCTTAGCTGCCTATGGCTACACCTTC
clone size: once
D gene: NA
J gene: TRBJ1-2
V gene: TRBV4-1

CDR3 protein: CASSETRRMGGYTF
CDR3 DNA: TGCGCCAGCAGTGAGACCAGGCGGATGGGTGGCTACACCTTC
clone size: NA
D gene: NA
J gene: TRBJ1-2
V gene: TRBV10-2

CDR3 protein: CASSLEGGGLYEQYF
CDR3 DNA: TGCGCCAGCAGCTTGGAAGGGGGAGGCCTCTACGAGCAGTACTTC
clone size: NA
D gene: NA
J gene: TRBJ2-7
V gene: TRBV5-1

CDR3 protein: CASSLLLIHTDTQYF
CDR3 DNA: TGTGCCAGCAGTTTGCTTCTCATACACACAGATACGCAGTATTTT
clone size: once
D gene: NA
J gene: TRBJ2-3
V gene: TRBV28

CDR3 protein: CASSYGQRAGELFF
CDR3 DNA: TGTGCCAGCAGTTATGGACAGAGGGCCGGGGAGCTGTTTTTT
clone size: NA
D gene: NA
J gene: TRBJ2-2
V gene: TRBV6-1

CDR3 protein: CASSAGGAGSVEAFF
CDR3 DNA: TGTGCCAGCAGCGCCGGCGGGGCAGGAAGCGTTGAAGCTTTCTTT
clone size: NA
D gene: NA
J gene: TRBJ1-1
V gene: TRBV7-2

CDR3 protein: CASSSTTYEQYF
CDR3 DNA: TGTGCCAGTAGTAGCACTACTTACGAGCAGTACTTC
clone size: NA
D gene: NA
J gene: TRBJ2-7
V gene: TRBV19

CDR3 protein: CASSPGERKTQYF
CDR3 DNA: TGTGCCAGTAGTCCAGGGGAGCGGAAGACCCAGTACTTC
clone size: NA
D gene: NA
J gene: TRBJ2-5
V gene: TRBV19

CDR3 protein: CASSQGVYTGELFF
CDR3 DNA: TGTGCCAGCAGCCAAGGGGTGTACACCGGGGAGCTGTTTTTT
clone size: NA
D gene: NA
J gene: TRBJ2-2
V gene: TRBV28

CDR3 protein: CASRGQGTGNTIYF
CDR3 DNA: TGTGCTTCTCGGGGACAGGGGACCGGGAACACCATATATTTT
clone size: once
D gene: TRBD1
J gene: TRBJ1-3
V gene: TRBV6-5

CDR3 protein: CASSYSGTVYGYTF
CDR3 DNA: TGTGCCAGCAGTTACTCTGGGACGGTCTATGGCTACACCTTC
clone size: NA
D gene: NA
J gene: TRBJ1-2
V gene: TRBV6-6

CDR3 protein: CASSRSSGSVTDTQYF
CDR3 DNA: TGTGCCAGCTCAAGGTCCAGCGGGAGTGTGACAGATACGCAGTATTTT
clone size: NA
D gene: TRBD2
J gene: TRBJ2-3
V gene: TRBV18

CDR3 protein: CASSPTAGYTEAFF
CDR3 DNA: TGTGCCAGCAGCCCCACCGCAGGGTACACTGAAGCTTTCTTT
clone size: NA
D gene: NA
J gene: TRBJ1-1
V gene: TRBV7-2

CDR3 protein: CASTRDRSGNTIYF
CDR3 DNA: TGTGCCAGCACCCGAGATCGCTCTGGAAACACCATATATTTT
clone size: once
D gene: NA
J gene: TRBJ1-3
V gene: TRBV6-5

CDR3 protein: CASSGWTGNYEQYF
CDR3 DNA: TGCGCCAGCAGCGGGTGGACAGGGAACTACGAGCAGTACTTC
clone size: NA
D gene: TRBD1
J gene: TRBJ2-7
V gene: TRBV5-1

CDR3 protein: CASSPASKNTDTQYF
CDR3 DNA: TGTGCCAGCTCACCAGCGAGTAAGAACACAGATACGCAGTATTTT
clone size: NA
D gene: NA
J gene: TRBJ2-3
V gene: TRBV18

CDR3 protein: CASSLAGDGRYEQYF
CDR3 DNA: TGCGCCAGCAGCTTGGCGGGGGACGGCCGCTACGAGCAGTACTTC
clone size: NA
D gene: NA
J gene: TRBJ2-7
V gene: TRBV5-1